This T cell receptor beta chain was identified during a study of CD4+ T cells in melanoma (dated by TCRdb to between 2021 and 2023). A note on the overall study: The study examined neoantigen-specific CD4+ T cells in human melanoma.

Receptor amplification or capture employed the immunoSEQ multiplex PCR assay. TCRdb retrieved this table from immuneACCESS and kept in-frame rearrangements only. Not all clones are present; in checked studies, unresolved V genes account for under half, and no reason is known for the remainder. The sample table records about 21,000 clones; about four fifths of these occur just once. The ten top clones hold 3.6% of the sample. Patients with melanoma were used as donors. The research as a whole found: According to the report, neoantigen-specific CD4+ T cells in melanoma displayed diverse differentiation states. Neoantigen-specific CD4+ T cells were reported to be correlated with the function of CD8+ T cells, macrophages and B cells.

In regard to this clone: Its antigen specificity is not known. Base quality data are lacking; no much larger clone is found one base away.

V is cut by 7 bases and J by 3 bases, and the space between the germline ends is 16 bases. From the cysteine through the phenylalanine, the CDR3 covers 14 amino acids. Of all the DNA, just the CDR3 is kept, 42 bases in frame from base 1. Looking up the germline V gene yields CDR1 SGHTA and CDR2 FQGNSA. The receptor chain draws on TRBV7-2 and TRBJ2-7; a tentative D call is TRBD1 (6 bases match). The receptor comes from a human donor with melanoma. Sequences were obtained from cells from a culture (not recorded whether cultured in vitro). The CDR3 reads CASTSNRANYEQYF. The bases are TGTGCCAGCACCAGTAACAGGGCAAACTACGAGCAGTACTTC.